A single sample gave rise to the 20 T cell receptor beta chains below, sequenced in a study of T cell responses to AZD1222 COVID-19 vaccine. The method was immunoSEQ multiplex PCR; TCRdb's version includes in-frame clones alone and lacks a portion of them. The data hold about 170,000 clones, with about nine tenths observed a single time. The material was peripheral blood, obtained on day 0 of AZD1222 vaccination. These receptors were obtained from an adult in good health.

The rearrangement joins TRBV9 to TRBJ2-3; TRBD2 agrees at 7 bases. CDR1 is SGDLS, CDR2 YYNGEE, per germline. V was clipped by 4 bases and J by 1 base; unmatched bases: 15. CDR3 length: 18 amino acids. Here the CDR3 reads CASSTRFTAGDRTDTQYF. The CDR3 DNA follows: TGTGCCAGCAGCACCCGCTTTACGGCGGGGGACCGCACAGATACGCAGTATTTT.

The V gene is TRBV6-1, the J gene TRBJ1-5; 8 bases agree with TRBD1. Germline V gives CDR1 MNHNS, CDR2 SASEGT. The CDR3 totals 17 residues. V lost 4 bases and J lost 0; bases outside the gene matches: 8. CDR3: CASSVVDRGGSNQPQHF. The CDR3 DNA is TGTGCCAGCAGTGTAGTTGACAGGGGTGGTAGCAATCAGCCCCAGCATTTT.

The rearrangement joins TRBV29-1 to TRBJ1-1, with D possibly TRBD1 on 6 matching bases. The CDR3 has 11 residues. Deletions cut 6 bases from V and 7 bases from J, with 12 bases between. Germline V gene data show CDR1 as SQVTM and CDR2 as ANQGSEA. CDR3 sequence reads: CSVAGVLEAFF. The CDR3 nucleotides are TGCAGCGTAGCAGGGGTCCTTGAAGCTTTCTTT.

The CDR3 sequence: CASSPQPTGVELFF. The CDR3 bases are TGTGCCAGCAGCCCGCAACCAACAGGGGTTGAGCTGTTTTTT. This chain uses TRBV7-2 with TRBJ2-2; 7 bases agree with TRBD1. Unmatched junction bases numbered 11, after V lost 5 bases and J lost 11 bases. The CDR3 is 14 amino acids. CDR1 and CDR2 from the germline V gene are SGHTA and FQGNSA.

The genes are TRBV4-1 and TRBJ2-7, with TRBD2 matching over 14 bases. The junction had 8 bases not matched to a gene; V was cut back by 3 bases and J by 7 bases. Germline assignment: CDR1 MGHRA and CDR2 YSYEKL. CDR3 length: 16 residues. CDR3 coding DNA: TGCGCCAGCAGCCACCGACTAGCGGGAGGGATTACTGAGCAGTACTTC. Protein sequence: CASSHRLAGGITEQYF.

The chain uses TRBV2 and TRBJ2-5, with TRBD1 matching over 7 bases. The CDR3 spans 14 residues. Losses at the gene ends were 4 bases for V and 4 bases for J; bases not matched to a gene: 6. Looked up from germline, CDR1 is SNHLY and CDR2 is FYNNEI. For the CDR3, the DNA is TGTGCCAGCAGTGGGCAGGGGGTCCGAGAGACCCAGTACTTC. This codes for CASSGQGVRETQYF. Using reference TRBV2 and TRBJ2-5 for the parts outside the CDR3, the full variable domain is EPEVTQTPSHQVTQMGQEVILRCVPISNHLYFYWYRQILGQKVEFLVSFYNNEISEKSEIFDDQFSVERPDGSNFTLKIRSTKLEDSAMYFCASSGQGVRETQYFGPGTRLLVL.

The chain recombines TRBV12-3 or TRBV12-4 with TRBJ1-2; no definite D call. CDR3 length equals 13 residues. The ends were cut back, 6 bases at V and 4 bases at J, with 12 bases in the middle. DNA of the CDR3: TGTGCCAGCAGCGACCGAGGAGCCTATGGCTACACCTTC. It specifies CASSDRGAYGYTF.

The J gene is TRBJ2-2, the V gene TRBV24-1, with a weak D call TRBD2 (6 bases). V lost 3 bases to trimming and J lost 4 bases, with 17 bases between them. The CDR3 loop spans 17 amino acids. Germline CDR1 KGHDR, CDR2 SFDVKD. CDR3 sequence: CATSDALGAGSTGELFF. The DNA for the CDR3 is TGTGCCACCAGTGATGCTTTGGGAGCCGGGAGCACCGGGGAGCTGTTTTTT.

The V and J genes are TRBV5-3 and TRBJ2-5; 7 nucleotides match TRBD1. TRBV5-3 carries the ORF label, with uncertain function. The CDR3 runs 14 residues. V was clipped by 0 bases and J by 4 bases; unmatched bases: 3. In DNA form, the CDR3 reads TGTGCCAGAAGCTTGGTGGCAGGGGGAGAGACCCAGTACTTC. It is translated as CARSLVAGGETQYF.

This clone was seen a few times. The chain combines TRBV27 with TRBJ1-1; D remains ambiguous. The germline gives CDR1 MNHEY, CDR2 SMNVEV (reference sequence). The V end lost 5 bases, the J end lost 5 bases, and 12 bases lay between the germline ends. The CDR3 spans 13 residues. The CDR3 sequence is CASSLIIQTEAFF. CDR3 nucleotide sequence: TGTGCCAGCAGTCTCATCATTCAAACTGAAGCTTTCTTT.

Only one count was recorded for this clone. The chain recombines TRBV7-8 with TRBJ1-3, with TRBD1 identical over 8 bases. Germline lookup yields CDR1 SGHVS and CDR2 FQNEAQ. CDR3 size: 15 residues. The trim removed 4 bases at V and 3 bases at J, leaving 5 bases unmatched. The DNA for the CDR3 is TGTGCCAGCAGCTCACAGGGGGTTGGTGGAAACACCATATATTTT. Translating it yields CASSSQGVGGNTIYF.

The chain is built from TRBV6-5 and TRBJ2-7; 9 nucleotides agree with TRBD1. V lost 5 bases, J lost 5 bases, and 7 bases stayed unmatched. Germline V gene sequence: CDR1 MNHEY, CDR2 SVGAGI. The CDR3 has 14 residues. Written as DNA, the CDR3 is TGTGCCAGCAGTCATCCGGGACAGGGACACGAGCAGTACTTC. It codes for CASSHPGQGHEQYF.

V usage is TRBV4-3 and J usage is TRBJ1-2; perhaps TRBD1 as D (5 bases). Germline CDR1 and CDR2: LGHNA and YSLEER. This CDR3 is 15 amino acids long. Between the trimmed V and J ends, which lost 4 bases and 2 bases, there was a span of 14 bases. This CDR3 reads CASSRTLGVNYGYTF. CDR3 nucleotides: TGCGCCAGCAGCCGAACCCTGGGGGTAAACTATGGCTACACCTTC.

The chain carries TRBV29-1 and TRBJ2-7; 9 bases are a match to TRBD1. Germline V gene lookup returns CDR1 SQVTM and CDR2 ANQGSEA. The CDR3 length is 12 residues. V was clipped by 7 bases and J by 5 bases; unmatched bases: 6. CDR3 protein: CSGGQGTNEQYF. The CDR3, as DNA: TGCAGCGGTGGACAGGGGACCAACGAGCAGTACTTC.

This clone was detected only once. CDR3 coding DNA: TGTGCCAGCAGTGACGGGACAGACAATGAGCAGTTCTTC. This encodes CASSDGTDNEQFF. The chain has TRBV6-4 and TRBJ2-1, with 7 bases matching TRBD1. The J segment lost 5 bases and the V segment lost 2 bases, leaving 0 bases of the junction unmatched. The CDR3 runs to 13 residues. Germline lookup yields CDR1 MRHNA and CDR2 SNTAGT.

The chain has TRBV7-9 and TRBJ2-6; TRBD1 agrees at 9 bases. The CDR3 length is 19 residues. The germline gives CDR1 SEHNR, CDR2 FQNEAQ (reference sequence). V shed 5 bases, J shed 1 base, and the junction held 12 bases outside the gene matches. The CDR3 DNA reads as TGTGCCAGCAGCATCCAATGGCCGGGACAGGGTTCTGGGGCCAACGTCCTGACTTTC. As protein: CASSIQWPGQGSGANVLTF.

This clone was picked up one time. V and J are TRBV7-8 and TRBJ2-7; D ambiguous. CDR3 length equals 11 residues. In germline, CDR1 is SGHVS, CDR2 FQNEAQ. Trimming took off 7 bases at V and 6 bases at J, with 10 bases between the two ends. For the CDR3, the DNA is TGTGCCAGCACTCGTCTTTCCGAGCAGTACTTC. It is translated as CASTRLSEQYF. The variable domain in full, with the rest retrieved from reference TRBV7-8 and TRBJ2-7, is GAGVSQSPRYKVAKRGQDVALRCDPISGHVSLFWYQQALGQGPEFLTYFQNEAQLDKSGLPSDRFFAERPEGSVSTLKIQRTQQEDSAVYLCASTRLSEQYFGPGTRLTVT.

The chain recombines TRBV5-6 with TRBJ1-1, with D possibly matching TRBD1 (5 bases). The V and J ends lost 5 bases and 0 bases respectively, with 8 bases between them. The germline gives CDR1 SGHDT, CDR2 YYEEEE. This CDR3 spans 13 amino acids. For the CDR3, the DNA is TGTGCCAGCAGTTGGGACTTGAACACTGAAGCTTTCTTT. Protein product: CASSWDLNTEAFF.

This sequence joins TRBV11-2 and TRBJ1-1; the D gene is possibly TRBD1 (5 bases). Trimming left V 0 bases short and J 11 bases short, with 13 bases between. This CDR3 spans 13 amino acids. Per the germline V gene, CDR1 is SGHAT and CDR2 is FQNNGV. In DNA form, the CDR3 reads TGTGCCAGCAGCTTAGAATGGGGGACTCCGGCTTTCTTT. Its translation: CASSLEWGTPAFF.

The V and J genes are TRBV2 and TRBJ2-7; D is unclear. V dropped 4 bases and J dropped 1 base, with 5 bases sitting between them. The CDR3 contains 12 residues. Per germline, CDR1 SNHLY and CDR2 FYNNEI. CDR3 coding DNA: TGTGCCAGCAGTGCAAGTTCCTACGAGCAGTACTTC. It codes for CASSASSYEQYF.